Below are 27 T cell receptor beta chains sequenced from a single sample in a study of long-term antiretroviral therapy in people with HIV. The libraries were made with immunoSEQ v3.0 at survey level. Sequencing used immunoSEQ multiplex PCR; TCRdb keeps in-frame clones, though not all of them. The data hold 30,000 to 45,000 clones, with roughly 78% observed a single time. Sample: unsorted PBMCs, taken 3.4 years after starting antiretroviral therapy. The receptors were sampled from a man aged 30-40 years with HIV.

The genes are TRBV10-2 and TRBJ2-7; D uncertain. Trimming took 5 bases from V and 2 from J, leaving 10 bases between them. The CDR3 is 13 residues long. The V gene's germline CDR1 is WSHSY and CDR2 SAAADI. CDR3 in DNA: TGCGCCAGCAGTTCGAGCCCCCCCTACGAGCAGTACTTC. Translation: CASSSSPPYEQYF.

The CDR3 spells CASSPGTEAFF. CDR3 DNA: TGTGCCAGCAGCCCAGGGACTGAAGCTTTCTTT. The chain employs TRBV7-9 and TRBJ1-1; D is possibly TRBD1 (5 bases). The germline CDR1 and CDR2 sequences are SEHNR and FQNEAQ (reference sequence). Trimming shortened V by 5 bases and J by 5 bases, and 6 bases separated the two germline ends. The CDR3 totals 11 residues.

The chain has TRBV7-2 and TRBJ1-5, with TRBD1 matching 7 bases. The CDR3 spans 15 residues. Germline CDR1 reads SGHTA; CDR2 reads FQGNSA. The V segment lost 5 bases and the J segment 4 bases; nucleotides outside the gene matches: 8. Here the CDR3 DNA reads TGTGCCAGCAGCACCCGGACAGGTTCTAATCAGCCCCAGCATTTT. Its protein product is CASSTRTGSNQPQHF.

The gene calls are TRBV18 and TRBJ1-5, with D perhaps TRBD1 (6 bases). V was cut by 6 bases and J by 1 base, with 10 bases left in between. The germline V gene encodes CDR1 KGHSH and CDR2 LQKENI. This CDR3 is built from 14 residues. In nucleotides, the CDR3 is TGTGCCAGCTCCGGCGGACAGAGCAATCAGCCCCAGCATTTT. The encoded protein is CASSGGQSNQPQHF.

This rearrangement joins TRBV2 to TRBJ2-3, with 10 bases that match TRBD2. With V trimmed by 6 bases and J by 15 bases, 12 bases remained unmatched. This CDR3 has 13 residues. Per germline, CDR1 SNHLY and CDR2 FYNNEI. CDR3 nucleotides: TGTGCCAGCAGCGCAAAGCTAGCGGGAGTTCGATATTTT. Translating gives CASSAKLAGVRYF.

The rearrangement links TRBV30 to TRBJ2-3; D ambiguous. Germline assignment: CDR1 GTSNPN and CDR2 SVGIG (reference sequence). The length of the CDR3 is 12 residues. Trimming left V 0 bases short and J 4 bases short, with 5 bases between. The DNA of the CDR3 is TGTGCCTGGAGTGTTACGGCAGATACGCAGTATTTT. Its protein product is CAWSVTADTQYF.

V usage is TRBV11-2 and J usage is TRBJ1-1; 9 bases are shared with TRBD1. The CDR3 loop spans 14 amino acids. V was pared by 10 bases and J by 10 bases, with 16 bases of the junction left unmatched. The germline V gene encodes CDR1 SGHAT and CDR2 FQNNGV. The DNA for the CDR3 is TGTGCCACCCACGATCGACCGGGACAGGGTGCAGCTTTCTTT. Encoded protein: CATHDRPGQGAAFF.

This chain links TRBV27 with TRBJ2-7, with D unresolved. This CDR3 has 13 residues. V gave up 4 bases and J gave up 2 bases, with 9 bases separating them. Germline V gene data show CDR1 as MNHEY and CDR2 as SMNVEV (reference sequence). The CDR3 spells CASSWSTTYEQYF. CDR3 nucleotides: TGTGCCAGCAGTTGGAGCACAACCTACGAGCAGTACTTC.

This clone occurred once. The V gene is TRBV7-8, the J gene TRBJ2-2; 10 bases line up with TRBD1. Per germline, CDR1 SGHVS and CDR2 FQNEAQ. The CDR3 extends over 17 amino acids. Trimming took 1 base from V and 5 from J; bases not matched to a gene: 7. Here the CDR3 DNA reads TGTGCCAGCAGCTTAGATTTGGGACAGGGGATAACCGGGGAGCTGTTTTTT. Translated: CASSLDLGQGITGELFF.

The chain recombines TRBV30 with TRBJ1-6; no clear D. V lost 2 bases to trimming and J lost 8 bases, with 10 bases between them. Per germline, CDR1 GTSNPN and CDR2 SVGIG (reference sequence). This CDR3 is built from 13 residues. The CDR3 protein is CAWSTSYYSPLHF. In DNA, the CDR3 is TGTGCCTGGAGTACCAGCTACTATTCACCCCTCCACTTT.

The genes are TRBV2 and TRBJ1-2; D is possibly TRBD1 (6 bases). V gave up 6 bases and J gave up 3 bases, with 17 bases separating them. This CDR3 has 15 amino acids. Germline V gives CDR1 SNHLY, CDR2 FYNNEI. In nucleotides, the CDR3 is TGTGCCAGCAGCCCCCCATACAGGGAGGACTATGGCTACACCTTC. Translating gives CASSPPYREDYGYTF.

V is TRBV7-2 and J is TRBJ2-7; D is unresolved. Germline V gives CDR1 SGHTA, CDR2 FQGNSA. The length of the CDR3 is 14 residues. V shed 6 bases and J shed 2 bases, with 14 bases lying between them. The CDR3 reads CASRISGFPYEQYF. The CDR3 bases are TGTGCCAGCAGGATATCGGGCTTTCCCTACGAGCAGTACTTC.

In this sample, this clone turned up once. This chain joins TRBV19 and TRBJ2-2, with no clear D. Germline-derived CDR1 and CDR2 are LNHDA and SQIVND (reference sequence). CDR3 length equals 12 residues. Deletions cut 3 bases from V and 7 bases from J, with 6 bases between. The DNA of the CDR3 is TGTGCCAGTAGTATCCGTGGCGGGGAGCTGTTTTTT. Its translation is CASSIRGGELFF.

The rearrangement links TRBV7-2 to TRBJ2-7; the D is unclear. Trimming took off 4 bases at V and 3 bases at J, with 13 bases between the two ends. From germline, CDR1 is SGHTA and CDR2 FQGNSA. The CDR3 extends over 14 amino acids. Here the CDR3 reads CASSSSTNFYEQYF. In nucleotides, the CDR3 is TGTGCCAGCAGCTCCTCGACAAATTTCTACGAGCAGTACTTC.

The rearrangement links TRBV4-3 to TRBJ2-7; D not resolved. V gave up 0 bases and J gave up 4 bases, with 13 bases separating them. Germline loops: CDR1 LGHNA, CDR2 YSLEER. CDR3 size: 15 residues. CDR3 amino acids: CASSQEFNLKYEQYF. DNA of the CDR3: TGCGCCAGCAGCCAAGAATTTAACCTCAAGTACGAGCAGTACTTC.

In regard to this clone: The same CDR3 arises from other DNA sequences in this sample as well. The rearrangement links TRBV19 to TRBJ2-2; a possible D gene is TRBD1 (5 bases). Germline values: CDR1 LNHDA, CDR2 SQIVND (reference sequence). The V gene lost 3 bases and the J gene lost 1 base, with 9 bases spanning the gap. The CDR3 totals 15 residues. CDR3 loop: CASSIGQGNTGELFF. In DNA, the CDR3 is TGTGCCAGTAGTATTGGGCAGGGGAACACCGGGGAGCTGTTTTTT.

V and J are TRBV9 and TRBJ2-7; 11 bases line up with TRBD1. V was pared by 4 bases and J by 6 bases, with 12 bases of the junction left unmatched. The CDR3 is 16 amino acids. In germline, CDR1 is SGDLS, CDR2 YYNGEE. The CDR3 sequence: CASSPRGGQGEGEQYF. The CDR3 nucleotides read TGTGCCAGCAGCCCGAGAGGGGGACAGGGGGAAGGCGAGCAGTACTTC.

The chain's CDR3 is CASRLSNGWRGNTDTQYF. The DNA of the CDR3 is TGTGCCAGCAGACTATCAAATGGTTGGCGGGGGAACACAGATACGCAGTATTTT. V is TRBV27 and J is TRBJ2-3, with TRBD2 identical over 7 bases. CDR1 MNHEY and CDR2 SMNVEV come from the germline V gene (reference sequence). CDR3 size: 18 residues. V gave up 6 bases and J gave up 2 bases; unmatched junction bases: 17.

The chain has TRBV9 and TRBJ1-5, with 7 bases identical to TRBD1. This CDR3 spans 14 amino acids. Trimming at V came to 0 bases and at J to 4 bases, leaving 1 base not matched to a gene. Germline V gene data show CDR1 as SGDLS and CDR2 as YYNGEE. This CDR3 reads CASSVGGQNQPQHF. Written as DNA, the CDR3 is TGTGCCAGCAGCGTAGGGGGACAGAATCAGCCCCAGCATTTT.

The CDR3 DNA reads as TGTGCCAGCAGCTTTATAAGTCTTAATGAAAAACTGTTTTTT. Translating it yields CASSFISLNEKLFF. V gene TRBV7-9 combines with J gene TRBJ1-4; D is unresolved. The CDR3 is 14 residues long. Germline CDR1 reads SEHNR; CDR2 reads FQNEAQ (reference sequence). Trimming stripped 3 bases from V and 4 bases from J, with 9 bases between.

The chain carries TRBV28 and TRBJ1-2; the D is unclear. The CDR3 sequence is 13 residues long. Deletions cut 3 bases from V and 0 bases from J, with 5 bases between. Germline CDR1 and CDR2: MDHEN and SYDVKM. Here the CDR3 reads CASSFTANYGYTF. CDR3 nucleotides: TGTGCCAGCAGTTTTACGGCTAACTATGGCTACACCTTC.

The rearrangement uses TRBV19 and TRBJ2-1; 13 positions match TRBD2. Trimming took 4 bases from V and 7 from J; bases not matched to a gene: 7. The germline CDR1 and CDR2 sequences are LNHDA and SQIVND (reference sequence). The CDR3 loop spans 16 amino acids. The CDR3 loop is CASSTTGTSGINEQFF. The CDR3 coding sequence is TGTGCCAGTAGTACGACCGGGACTAGCGGGATTAATGAGCAGTTCTTC. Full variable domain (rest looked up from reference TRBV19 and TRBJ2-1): DGGITQSPKYLFRKEGQNVTLSCEQNLNHDAMYWYRQDPGQGLRLIYYSQIVNDFQKGDIAEGYSVSREKKESFPLTVTSAQKNPTAFYLCASSTTGTSGINEQFFGPGTRLTVL.

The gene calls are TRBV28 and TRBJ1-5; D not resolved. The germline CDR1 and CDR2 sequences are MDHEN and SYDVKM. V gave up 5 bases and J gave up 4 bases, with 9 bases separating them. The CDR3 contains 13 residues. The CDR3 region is CASSIQRNQPQHF. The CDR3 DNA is TGTGCCAGCAGTATACAGAGAAATCAGCCCCAGCATTTT.

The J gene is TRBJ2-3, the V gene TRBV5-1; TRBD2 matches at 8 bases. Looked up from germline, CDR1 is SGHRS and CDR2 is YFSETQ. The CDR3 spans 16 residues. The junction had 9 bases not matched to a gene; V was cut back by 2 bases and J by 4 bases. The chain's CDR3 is CASSFALAVGADTQYF. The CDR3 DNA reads TGCGCCAGCAGCTTCGCACTAGCGGTGGGGGCAGATACGCAGTATTTT.

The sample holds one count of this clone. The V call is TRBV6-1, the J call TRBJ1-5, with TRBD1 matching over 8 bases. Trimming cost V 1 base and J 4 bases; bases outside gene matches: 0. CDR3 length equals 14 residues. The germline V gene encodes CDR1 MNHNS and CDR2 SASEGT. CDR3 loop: CASSEGTGNQPQHF. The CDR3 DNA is TGTGCCAGCAGTGAAGGGACAGGGAATCAGCCCCAGCATTTT.

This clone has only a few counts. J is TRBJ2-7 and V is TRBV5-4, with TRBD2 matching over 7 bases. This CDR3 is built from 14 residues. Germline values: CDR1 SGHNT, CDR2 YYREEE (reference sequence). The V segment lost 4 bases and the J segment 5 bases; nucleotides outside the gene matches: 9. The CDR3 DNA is TGTGCCAGCAGCCCGGGAGGAGGGCTCCACGAGCAGTACTTC. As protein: CASSPGGGLHEQYF.

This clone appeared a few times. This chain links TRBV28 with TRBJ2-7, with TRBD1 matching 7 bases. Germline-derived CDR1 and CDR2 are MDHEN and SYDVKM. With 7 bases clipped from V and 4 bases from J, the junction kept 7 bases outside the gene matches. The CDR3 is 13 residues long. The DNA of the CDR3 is TGTGCCAGCACCCTGACAGGGCGTTACGAGCAGTACTTC. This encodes CASTLTGRYEQYF.